The sequence of this T cell receptor (beta chain) was determined in a study of T cell changes during pregnancy in multiple sclerosis. This clone occurred once. V lost 5 bases and J lost 4; bases outside the gene matches: 4. Germline values: CDR1 SEHNR, CDR2 FQNEAQ (reference sequence). The CDR3 is made up of 14 amino acids. Method: immunoSEQ multiplex PCR; TCRdb's copy keeps in-frame clones and lacks some. The table lists about 67,000 clones, about nine tenths of them singletons. The chain is built from TRBV7-9 and TRBJ1-1, with 10 bases aligning to TRBD1. The sequencing here drew on peripheral blood, taken in the third trimester of pregnancy. The origin of this receptor is a female donor with multiple sclerosis, enrolled in a pregnancy study. CDR3 residues: CASSVGTGATEAFF. The CDR3 DNA is TGTGCCAGCAGCGTTGGGACAGGGGCCACTGAAGCTTTCTTT. The variable domain in full, completed from reference TRBV7-9 and TRBJ1-1, reads DTGVSQNPRHKITKRGQNVTFRCDPISEHNRLYWYRQTLGQGPEFLTYFQNEAQLEKSRLLSDRFSAERPKGSFSTLEIQRTEQGDSAMYLCASSVGTGATEAFFGQGTRLTVV.